A selection of T cell receptor beta chains follows, all from one sample in a study of OX40 agonist ivuxolimab in advanced cancers. Some clones are missing from TCRdb's copy, which holds only in-frame ones; the method was immunoSEQ multiplex PCR. The sample carries 60,000 to 95,000 clones, about 85% recorded once. The material sequenced was CD4+ or CD8+ T cells sorted from blood, taken in a trial of the OX40 agonist ivuxolimab. The origin of the receptors is an adult with an advanced solid tumor such as melanoma, head and neck, liver or kidney cancer. CDR3s include the opening cysteine and the closing phenylalanine or tryptophan. The D gene is left open where the match is weak. Expanded clones are given a class, and other clones once, few, many or no size at all.

clone size: few; V gene: TRBV6-5; J gene: TRBJ1-5; D gene: NA; CDR3 protein: CASRNGGTNQPQHF; CDR3 DNA: TGTGCCAGCAGAAATGGGGGGACGAATCAGCCCCAGCATTTT
clone size: NA; V gene: TRBV2; J gene: TRBJ2-5; D gene: NA; CDR3 protein: CASSDSLRETQYF; CDR3 DNA: TGTGCCAGCAGTGATAGCCTAAGGGAGACCCAGTACTTC
clone size: NA; V gene: TRBV10-3; J gene: TRBJ2-7; D gene: NA; CDR3 protein: CAISVGTGYEQYF; CDR3 DNA: TGTGCCATCAGTGTGGGCACCGGCTACGAGCAGTACTTC
clone size: NA; V gene: TRBV29-1; J gene: TRBJ1-3; D gene: TRBD1; CDR3 protein: CSVGTGVGNTIYF; CDR3 DNA: TGCAGCGTCGGGACAGGAGTTGGAAACACCATATATTTT
clone size: once; V gene: TRBV7-3; J gene: TRBJ1-2; D gene: TRBD1; CDR3 protein: CASSLTPGQGGGYTF; CDR3 DNA: TGTGCCAGCAGCTTAACCCCCGGACAGGGTGGTGGCTACACCTTC
clone size: NA; V gene: TRBV10-3; J gene: TRBJ1-5; D gene: TRBD1; CDR3 protein: CAISGGTGGGQPQHF; CDR3 DNA: TGTGCCATCAGTGGAGGGACAGGAGGCGGTCAGCCCCAGCATTTT
clone size: NA; V gene: TRBV11-2; J gene: TRBJ2-3; D gene: NA; CDR3 protein: CASSGTTRSTDTQYF; CDR3 DNA: TGTGCCAGCAGCGGAACCACTCGTAGCACAGATACGCAGTATTTT
clone size: NA; V gene: TRBV6-5; J gene: TRBJ2-7; D gene: NA; CDR3 protein: CASSGSGAREQYF; CDR3 DNA: TGTGCCAGCAGTGGGTCGGGGGCCCGGGAGCAGTACTTC
clone size: NA; V gene: TRBV5-1; J gene: TRBJ2-7; D gene: TRBD2; CDR3 protein: CASSTGTSGVWEQYF; CDR3 DNA: TGCGCCAGCAGCACCGGGACTAGCGGGGTGTGGGAGCAGTACTTC
clone size: few; V gene: TRBV30; J gene: TRBJ2-3; D gene: TRBD2; CDR3 protein: CAWSVGTGGPADTQYF; CDR3 DNA: TGTGCCTGGAGTGTAGGAACGGGGGGGCCGGCAGATACGCAGTATTTT
clone size: NA; V gene: TRBV5-6; J gene: TRBJ1-2; D gene: NA; CDR3 protein: CASSLTGQYLSHNYGYTF; CDR3 DNA: TGTGCCAGCAGCTTGACAGGCCAGTATCTGTCCCATAACTATGGCTACACCTTC
clone size: NA; V gene: TRBV7-2; J gene: TRBJ2-2; D gene: NA; CDR3 protein: CASSFNQGGVGELFF; CDR3 DNA: TGTGCCAGCAGCTTTAACCAGGGAGGAGTCGGGGAGCTGTTTTTT
clone size: NA; V gene: TRBV7-9; J gene: TRBJ1-1; D gene: NA; CDR3 protein: CASSRQGTPAEAFF; CDR3 DNA: TGTGCCAGCAGCCGTCAGGGCACGCCGGCTGAAGCTTTCTTT
clone size: NA; V gene: TRBV7-6; J gene: TRBJ2-1; D gene: NA; CDR3 protein: CASSLSEGSYNEQFF; CDR3 DNA: TGTGCCAGCAGCCTGAGTGAAGGCTCCTACAATGAGCAGTTCTTC
clone size: few; V gene: TRBV4-2; J gene: TRBJ1-4; D gene: NA; CDR3 protein: CASSQGPGGTNEKLFF; CDR3 DNA: TGTGCCAGCAGCCAGGGCCCCGGCGGGACTAATGAAAAACTGTTTTTT
clone size: NA; V gene: TRBV7-2; J gene: TRBJ2-1; D gene: TRBD2; CDR3 protein: CASSPGLAGGPFF; CDR3 DNA: TGTGCCAGCAGCCCAGGACTAGCGGGGGGGCCTTTCTTC
clone size: few; V gene: TRBV19; J gene: TRBJ2-2; D gene: TRBD1; CDR3 protein: CATRSGDRVSGELFF; CDR3 DNA: TGTGCCACCAGGTCGGGGGACAGGGTGTCCGGGGAGCTGTTTTTT
clone size: NA; V gene: TRBV2; J gene: TRBJ1-5; D gene: NA; CDR3 protein: CASSLGLASNQPQHF; CDR3 DNA: TGTGCCAGCAGCCTCGGACTTGCGAGCAATCAGCCCCAGCATTTT
clone size: NA; V gene: TRBV11-2; J gene: TRBJ2-5; D gene: NA; CDR3 protein: CASSYGQGYQETQYF; CDR3 DNA: TGTGCCAGCAGCTATGGGCAGGGGTACCAAGAGACCCAGTACTTC
clone size: NA; V gene: TRBV19; J gene: TRBJ1-2; D gene: NA; CDR3 protein: CASSIPAGFNYGYTF; CDR3 DNA: TGTGCCAGTAGTATACCCGCAGGGTTTAACTATGGCTACACCTTC
clone size: NA; V gene: TRBV6-1; J gene: TRBJ1-6; D gene: NA; CDR3 protein: CASSESEAGNSPLHF; CDR3 DNA: TGTGCCAGCAGTGAATCCGAGGCGGGAAATTCACCCCTCCACTTT
clone size: NA; V gene: TRBV7-9; J gene: TRBJ1-2; D gene: TRBD1; CDR3 protein: CASSSTGSKSQKNYGYTF; CDR3 DNA: TGTGCCAGCAGCTCGACAGGGTCCAAGTCTCAAAAGAACTATGGCTACACCTTC
clone size: few; V gene: TRBV6-1; J gene: TRBJ1-3; D gene: TRBD1; CDR3 protein: CASSDGQGDPGGNTIYF; CDR3 DNA: TGTGCCAGCAGTGACGGACAGGGGGACCCGGGAGGAAACACCATATATTTT
clone size: few; V gene: TRBV4-2; J gene: TRBJ1-1; D gene: NA; CDR3 protein: CASSPNPQTSEAFF; CDR3 DNA: TGTGCCAGCAGCCCGAACCCTCAAACATCAGAAGCTTTCTTT
clone size: NA; V gene: TRBV7-3; J gene: TRBJ2-3; D gene: NA; CDR3 protein: CASSLTGSRPQYF; CDR3 DNA: TGTGCCAGCAGCTTAACGGGGAGCCGACCGCAGTATTTT
clone size: NA; V gene: TRBV7-2; J gene: TRBJ2-5; D gene: TRBD2; CDR3 protein: CASSPRLAQETQYF; CDR3 DNA: TGTGCCAGCAGCCCTAGACTAGCGCAAGAGACCCAGTACTTC
clone size: few; V gene: TRBV19; J gene: TRBJ1-5; D gene: TRBD1; CDR3 protein: CASSLRDRVNSNQPQHF; CDR3 DNA: TGTGCCAGTAGTCTCCGGGACAGGGTCAATAGCAATCAGCCCCAGCATTTT
clone size: NA; V gene: TRBV5-1; J gene: TRBJ2-3; D gene: NA; CDR3 protein: CASSLEGSTDTQYF; CDR3 DNA: TGCGCCAGCAGCTTGGAAGGGAGCACAGATACGCAGTATTTT
clone size: NA; V gene: TRBV9; J gene: TRBJ2-2; D gene: NA; CDR3 protein: CASSVDGGADTGELFF; CDR3 DNA: TGTGCCAGCAGCGTAGACGGAGGGGCAGACACCGGGGAGCTGTTTTTT
clone size: NA; V gene: TRBV5-4; J gene: TRBJ2-3; D gene: NA; CDR3 protein: CATSDLSTDTQYF; CDR3 DNA: TGTGCCACCTCAGACCTCTCCACAGATACGCAGTATTTT
clone size: NA; V gene: TRBV7-9; J gene: TRBJ1-5; D gene: NA; CDR3 protein: CASSLLSQPQHF; CDR3 DNA: TGTGCCAGCAGCTTATTGAGTCAGCCCCAGCATTTT
clone size: NA; V gene: TRBV6-6; J gene: TRBJ1-2; D gene: NA; CDR3 protein: CASSPQGSYGYTF; CDR3 DNA: TGTGCCAGCAGTCCACAGGGATCCTATGGCTACACCTTC
clone size: once; V gene: TRBV19; J gene: TRBJ2-5; D gene: NA; CDR3 protein: CASSGASGLGQTQYF; CDR3 DNA: TGTGCCAGTAGTGGGGCCTCAGGGTTGGGACAGACCCAGTACTTC
clone size: NA; V gene: TRBV6-1; J gene: TRBJ1-2; D gene: TRBD1; CDR3 protein: CASLDRGTNYGYTF; CDR3 DNA: TGTGCCAGTCTGGACAGGGGAACGAACTATGGCTACACCTTC
clone size: NA; V gene: TRBV7-7; J gene: TRBJ2-1; D gene: NA; CDR3 protein: CASSLGSGNEQFF; CDR3 DNA: TGTGCCAGCAGCTTAGGGAGCGGCAATGAGCAGTTCTTC
clone size: NA; V gene: TRBV6-5; J gene: TRBJ1-4; D gene: TRBD1; CDR3 protein: CASKTGVGEKLFF; CDR3 DNA: TGTGCCAGCAAGACAGGGGTTGGGGAAAAACTGTTTTTT
clone size: NA; V gene: TRBV7-6; J gene: TRBJ2-7; D gene: NA; CDR3 protein: CASNNNGRQGSYEQYF; CDR3 DNA: TGTGCCAGCAACAATAACGGCCGGCAGGGGTCCTACGAGCAGTACTTC
clone size: NA; V gene: TRBV10-3; J gene: TRBJ2-5; D gene: NA; CDR3 protein: CAISPLATGGLGTQYF; CDR3 DNA: TGTGCCATCAGCCCTCTAGCGACTGGGGGATTGGGGACCCAGTACTTC
clone size: NA; V gene: TRBV5-4; J gene: TRBJ2-3; D gene: NA; CDR3 protein: CASSFRDADTQYF; CDR3 DNA: TGTGCCAGCAGCTTCAGGGACGCAGATACGCAGTATTTT
clone size: NA; V gene: TRBV7-9; J gene: TRBJ1-1; D gene: TRBD1; CDR3 protein: CASSSGQGIGMNTEAFF; CDR3 DNA: TGTGCCAGCAGCTCGGGACAGGGGATTGGGATGAACACTGAAGCTTTCTTT
clone size: few; V gene: TRBV30; J gene: TRBJ1-1; D gene: NA; CDR3 protein: CAWSPLNTEAFF; CDR3 DNA: TGTGCCTGGAGTCCGTTGAACACTGAAGCTTTCTTT